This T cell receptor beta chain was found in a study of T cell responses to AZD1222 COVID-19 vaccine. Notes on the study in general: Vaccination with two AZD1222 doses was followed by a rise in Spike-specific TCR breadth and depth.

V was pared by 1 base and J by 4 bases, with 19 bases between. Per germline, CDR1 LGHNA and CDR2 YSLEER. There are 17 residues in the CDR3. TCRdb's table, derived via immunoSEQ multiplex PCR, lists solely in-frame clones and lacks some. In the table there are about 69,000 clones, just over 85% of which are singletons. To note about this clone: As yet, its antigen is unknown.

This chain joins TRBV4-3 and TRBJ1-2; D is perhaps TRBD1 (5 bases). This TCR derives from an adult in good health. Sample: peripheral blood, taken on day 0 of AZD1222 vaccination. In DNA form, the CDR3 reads TGCGCCAGCAGCCAAGCGTGGGACGGAACTGGGGGCTATGGCTACACCTTC. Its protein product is CASSQAWDGTGGYGYTF.